A single sample gave rise to the 20 T cell receptor beta chains below, sequenced in a study of CD8 T cells in ankylosing spondylitis. TCRdb called the 5' RACE reads again in MiXCR, with one record for every CDR3 protein. The table has roughly 180,000 distinct CDR3 sequences, 11% seen once. The material sequenced was blood, either unsorted or a sorted T cell fraction (not recorded which). The receptors shown here come from a male donor with ankylosing spondylitis or in good health (not recorded which).

This clonotype has at least ten counts. The chain combines TRBV28 with TRBJ1-1; D perhaps matches TRBD1 (5 bases). Germline lookup yields CDR1 MDHEN and CDR2 SYDVKM. Trimming cost V 2 bases and J 6 bases, with 16 bases left between them. The CDR3 totals 15 residues. The CDR3 spells CASSLGSDRLSEAFF. Written as DNA, the CDR3 is TGTGCCAGCAGTTTAGGAAGTGACAGACTTTCTGAAGCTTTCTTT.

This chain connects TRBV7-1 to TRBJ2-5; D is unresolved. TRBV7-1 has ORF status, its function being uncertain. The CDR3 extends over 16 amino acids. With 5 bases removed from V and 1 base from J, the gap between germline ends came to 17 bases. CDR3 sequence reads: CASSPGLSWSQETQYF. CDR3 nucleotide sequence: TGTGCCAGCAGCCCCGGGCTCAGCTGGAGCCAAGAGACCCAGTACTTC.

There are many counts of this clonotype. The rearrangement uses TRBV5-1 and TRBJ2-3; the D gene is possibly TRBD2 (5 bases). The germline V gene has CDR1 SGHRS and CDR2 YFSETQ. Deletions cut 2 bases from V and 4 bases from J, with 8 bases between. This CDR3 region has 13 residues. Here the CDR3 reads CASSFSGADTQYF. The CDR3 DNA follows: TGCGCCAGCAGCTTCTCCGGGGCAGATACGCAGTATTTT.

In this sample, this clonotype turned up a few times. The chain is built from TRBV19 and TRBJ1-1, with 9 bases aligning to TRBD1. CDR1 and CDR2 (germline): LNHDA, SQIVND (reference sequence). V lost 8 bases to trimming and J lost 5 bases; unmatched junction nucleotides: 6. The CDR3 has 13 amino acids. CDR3: CASLGQGRTEAFF. In nucleotides, the CDR3 is TGTGCCAGTCTCGGACAGGGGAGGACTGAAGCTTTCTTT.

This clonotype came up many times. This chain joins TRBV6-2 or TRBV6-3 and TRBJ1-5; D gene uncertain. There are 15 residues in the CDR3. The germline V and J ends were trimmed by 2 bases and 5 bases, with 13 bases remaining between them. Germline lookup yields CDR1 MNHEY and CDR2 SVGEGT. The chain's CDR3 is CASSYGPAGYQPQHF. Here the CDR3 DNA reads TGTGCCAGCAGTTACGGGCCCGCCGGGTATCAGCCCCAGCATTTT.

This chain joins TRBV20-1 and TRBJ1-5, with 10 bases aligning to TRBD1. Germline CDR1 reads DFQATT; CDR2 reads SNEGSKA (reference sequence). The CDR3 extends over 17 amino acids. The V and J ends lost 0 bases and 4 bases, in that order; junction bases with no gene match: 9. The CDR3 region is CSARDRTGGAINQPQHF. The CDR3 bases are TGCAGTGCTAGAGATCGGACAGGGGGGGCCATTAATCAGCCCCAGCATTTT.

A few counts support this clonotype. The chain employs TRBV11-3 and TRBJ2-7; 7 bases match TRBD1. In germline, CDR1 is SGHNT, CDR2 YENEEA. The V segment lost 5 bases and the J segment 0 bases; nucleotides outside the gene matches: 16. The CDR3 is 18 residues long. The CDR3 loop reads CASSPNTYPGQSSYEQYF. The DNA of the CDR3 is TGTGCCAGCAGCCCGAACACATATCCGGGACAGAGCTCCTACGAGCAGTACTTC.

This clonotype was counted at least ten times. The chain has TRBV4-1 and TRBJ2-4, with 8 bases aligning to TRBD1. The CDR3 spans 16 residues. V shed 3 bases, J shed 8 bases, and the junction held 12 bases outside the gene matches. Germline-derived CDR1 and CDR2 are MGHRA and YSYEKL. The CDR3 region has the DNA TGCGCCAGCAGCCACCAGGACAGGGAAAGGATGCACATTCAGTACTTC. Its translation is CASSHQDRERMHIQYF.

This clonotype showed up many times. The rearrangement uses TRBV21-1 and TRBJ2-5; the tabulated D call, TRBD1, remains unverified against the DNA. TRBV21-1 is listed as a pseudogene. The length of the CDR3 is 16 residues. The CDR3 DNA follows: TGTGCCAGCAGCAAGGTTAGGGGCTCGGAAAAAGAGACCCAGTACTTC. This translates into CASSKVRGSEKETQYF.

This clonotype was observed many times. The V gene is TRBV12-3 or TRBV12-4, the J gene TRBJ1-2; D is perhaps TRBD1 (6 bases). Trimming took 3 bases from V and 8 from J, leaving 16 bases between them. The CDR3 totals 14 residues. The CDR3 here is CASSFIPQGWGYTF. CDR3 in DNA: TGTGCCAGCAGTTTTATACCCCAGGGGTGGGGCTACACCTTC.

This clonotype was counted ten times or more. This chain uses TRBV7-6 with TRBJ2-2; 8 nucleotides align to TRBD2. V dropped 2 bases and J dropped 5; count of bases not matched to a gene: 4. In germline, CDR1 is SGHVS, CDR2 FNYEAQ. This CDR3 has 15 residues. CDR3 region: CASSLSGSGTGELFF. DNA for the CDR3: TGTGCCAGCAGCTTAAGCGGGAGTGGGACCGGGGAGCTGTTTTTT.

The V call is TRBV6-1, the J call TRBJ1-6, with D perhaps matching TRBD1 (6 bases). Germline V gene lookup returns CDR1 MNHNS and CDR2 SASEGT. The CDR3 totals 19 residues. V gave up 7 bases and J gave up 0 bases, with 22 bases separating them. CDR3 loop: CASTSLQTGAPSYNSPLHF. CDR3 DNA: TGTGCCAGCACCTCACTCCAAACGGGGGCCCCCTCCTATAATTCACCCCTCCACTTT.

This clonotype has just a few counts. The rearrangement joins TRBV7-8 to TRBJ2-1; the match to TRBD1 covers 10 bases. CDR3 length: 18 amino acids. The ends lost 4 bases at V and 0 bases at J; junction bases unmatched: 9. Germline CDR1 reads SGHVS; CDR2 reads FQNEAQ. The CDR3, as DNA: TGTGCCAGCAGCTCCAAAAGACAGGGGGCGAGCTCCTACAATGAGCAGTTCTTC. It yields the protein CASSSKRQGASSYNEQFF.

This clonotype was seen repeatedly, ten times or more. The chain links TRBV10-3 to TRBJ1-2; D gene unclear. V was cut by 6 bases and J by 3 bases, with 11 bases left in between. Germline assignment: CDR1 ENHRY and CDR2 SYGVKD. This CDR3 contains 13 residues. The CDR3 DNA is TGTGCCATCAGCTCGATAGATTACTATGGCTACACCTTC. Protein product: CAISSIDYYGYTF.

The rearrangement joins TRBV6-5 to TRBJ1-3; tentative D call: TRBD1 (5 bases). V lost 4 bases and J lost 0, with 10 bases in between. The CDR3 length is 15 residues. Germline V gene sequence: CDR1 MNHEY, CDR2 SVGAGI. CDR3 bases: TGTGCCAGCAGTTCCGGCAGGGTCTCTGGAAACACCATATATTTT. This sequence encodes CASSSGRVSGNTIYF.

This clonotype showed up just a few times. This chain connects TRBV5-3 to TRBJ2-2, with D possibly called TRBD1 or TRBD2 (6 bases each). Being an ORF, TRBV5-3 has a function that is uncertain. V shed 10 bases and J shed 4 bases, with 38 bases lying between them. The length of the CDR3 is 21 residues. CDR3 residues: CARKGPVLPEGGLTLTGELFF. CDR3 DNA: TGTGCCCGGAAGGGCCCTGTCCTACCCGAAGGGGGACTCACTCTCACCGGGGAGCTGTTTTTT.

The sample holds many counts of this clonotype. The V call is TRBV5-1, the J call TRBJ1-5; D gene unclear. CDR3 length: 15 amino acids. CDR1 SGHRS and CDR2 YFSETQ come from the germline V gene. Deletions cut 0 bases from V and 4 bases from J, with 11 bases between. CDR3 loop: CASSLAGYGNQPQHF. For the CDR3, the DNA is TGCGCCAGCAGCTTGGCGGGCTATGGGAATCAGCCCCAGCATTTT.

The table lists this clonotype with many counts. The chain joins TRBV5-6 to TRBJ1-1; TRBD1 aligns across 10 bases. V shed 1 base, J shed 3 bases, and the junction held 3 bases outside the gene matches. The CDR3 is made up of 15 amino acids. The germline V gene has CDR1 SGHDT and CDR2 YYEEEE. CDR3 amino acids: CASSLMGTGDTEAFF. DNA of the CDR3: TGTGCCAGCAGCTTGATGGGGACAGGGGACACTGAAGCTTTCTTT. Based on the CDR3 plus reference TRBV5-6 and TRBJ1-1, the full variable domain is DAGVTQSPTHLIKTRGQQVTLRCSPKSGHDTVSWYQQALGQGPQFIFQYYEEEERQRGNFPDRFSGHQFPNYSSELNVNALLLGDSALYLCASSLMGTGDTEAFFGQGTRLTVV.

This chain links TRBV20-1 with TRBJ2-2; 7 bases agree with TRBD1. The V gene end was trimmed by 3 bases and the J gene end by 0 bases; junction bases not matched to a gene: 1. This CDR3 is 14 amino acids long. Germline V gene data show CDR1 as DFQATT and CDR2 as SNEGSKA (reference sequence). CDR3 bases: TGCAGTGCTAGGGGACAGTCGAACACCGGGGAGCTGTTTTTT. Its translation is CSARGQSNTGELFF.

This clonotype was seen only a few times. CDR3 residues: CASSLFSDRGAKFYGYTF. The CDR3 bases are TGTGCCAGCAGCTTATTTTCGGACAGGGGCGCAAAATTCTATGGCTACACCTTC. The rearrangement uses TRBV11-1 and TRBJ1-2; TRBD1 matches 9 bases. V lost 2 bases, J lost 4 bases, and 14 bases stayed unmatched. The germline V gene encodes CDR1 SGHAT and CDR2 FQDESV (reference sequence). CDR3 size: 18 residues.